These T cell receptor beta chains were read from a single sample in a study of CD8+CD57+ T cells in acquired aplastic anemia. Each CDR3 protein is one row after TCRdb ran MiXCR on the reads. This table holds some 190,000 distinct CDR3 sequences, less than 55% found once. Sequencing was done on a sample of sorted CD4+, CD8+, or CD8+CD57+ T cells (not recorded which) from PBMCs. Receptors were obtained from a human donor in good health. CDR3s include the opening cysteine and the closing phenylalanine or tryptophan. Fields, in order: V gene, J gene, CDR3 length, clone size, CDR3 protein. Clone size is not always given. Where it is, it says once, few, many or a class for expanded clones.

v_gene: TRBV15; j_gene: TRBJ2-7; len: 15; abundance: .; CDR3aa: CATSIETGGSYEQYF
v_gene: TRBV10-3; j_gene: TRBJ2-3; len: 13; abundance: many; CDR3aa: CATLGHPMDTQYF
v_gene: TRBV20-1; j_gene: TRBJ2-3; len: 14; abundance: many; CDR3aa: CSASGLAGSDTQYF
v_gene: TRBV24-1; j_gene: TRBJ1-1; len: 13; abundance: few; CDR3aa: CATSDLRGAEAFF
v_gene: TRBV7-6; j_gene: TRBJ2-5; len: 14; abundance: once; CDR3aa: CASSSTPGEETQYF
v_gene: TRBV7-8; j_gene: TRBJ1-2; len: 13; abundance: .; CDR3aa: CASSPGGDYGYTF
v_gene: TRBV9; j_gene: TRBJ2-1; len: 17; abundance: many; CDR3aa: CASSPLTPRGSYNEQFF
v_gene: TRBV10-3; j_gene: TRBJ1-1; len: 14; abundance: .; CDR3aa: CAISSRDSSTEAFF
v_gene: TRBV7-9; j_gene: TRBJ2-7; len: 13; abundance: .; CDR3aa: CALAQEGDYEQYF
v_gene: TRBV19; j_gene: TRBJ2-1; len: 12; abundance: .; CDR3aa: CASNLQGNEQFF
v_gene: TRBV10-3; j_gene: TRBJ2-5; len: 19; abundance: many; CDR3aa: CAISEMGQGALTQPETQYF
v_gene: TRBV29-1; j_gene: TRBJ2-2; len: 12; abundance: many; CDR3aa: CSVGGGTGELFF
v_gene: TRBV19; j_gene: TRBJ2-7; len: 15; abundance: .; CDR3aa: CASSPQGQGLYEQYF
v_gene: TRBV20-1; j_gene: TRBJ2-1; len: 16; abundance: many; CDR3aa: CSASLAGGSSYNEQFF
v_gene: TRBV7-2; j_gene: TRBJ1-5; len: 15; abundance: many; CDR3aa: CASSLSGPVGQPQHF
v_gene: TRBV20-1; j_gene: TRBJ1-2; len: 12; abundance: .; CDR3aa: CSARDQIDGYTF
v_gene: TRBV10-3; j_gene: TRBJ2-3; len: 16; abundance: .; CDR3aa: CAIRGTSGIQIDTQYF
v_gene: TRBV9; j_gene: TRBJ2-2; len: 13; abundance: .; CDR3aa: CASSVTSGEELFF
v_gene: TRBV9; j_gene: TRBJ1-2; len: 11; abundance: .; CDR3aa: CASSFGSGYTF
v_gene: TRBV24-1; j_gene: TRBJ2-1; len: 18; abundance: many; CDR3aa: CATSDPSTSDRPVYEQFF
v_gene: TRBV10-3; j_gene: TRBJ1-2; len: 12; abundance: .; CDR3aa: CAIRGTNYGYTF
v_gene: TRBV24-1; j_gene: TRBJ2-5; len: 15; abundance: .; CDR3aa: CATSDSAGSGETQYF
v_gene: TRBV27; j_gene: TRBJ1-5; len: 13; abundance: few; CDR3aa: CASRRGRDQPQHF
v_gene: TRBV11-2; j_gene: TRBJ2-3; len: 18; abundance: many; CDR3aa: CASSPTPRGTGGADTQYF
v_gene: TRBV5-1; j_gene: TRBJ1-2; len: 14; abundance: .; CDR3aa: CASSLGAGGYGYTF
v_gene: TRBV19; j_gene: TRBJ1-2; len: 14; abundance: many; CDR3aa: CASSIVGVNYGYTF
v_gene: TRBV12-3/TRBV12-4; j_gene: TRBJ2-1; len: 16; abundance: .; CDR3aa: CASSLASSGNYNEQFF
v_gene: TRBV20-1; j_gene: TRBJ2-7; len: 15; abundance: many; CDR3aa: CSAREPGKRSYEQYF
v_gene: TRBV19; j_gene: TRBJ1-2; len: 15; abundance: .; CDR3aa: CASTPLLGAGYGYTF
v_gene: TRBV9; j_gene: TRBJ2-2; len: 14; abundance: .; CDR3aa: CASSVPAATGELFF
v_gene: TRBV20-1; j_gene: TRBJ2-7; len: 16; abundance: .; CDR3aa: CSARDSFRDSAYEQYF
v_gene: TRBV6-1; j_gene: TRBJ2-3; len: 14; abundance: many; CDR3aa: CASTLGPRTDTQYF
v_gene: TRBV9; j_gene: TRBJ2-1; len: 15; abundance: many; CDR3aa: CASSVVGTRYNEQFF
v_gene: TRBV10-3; j_gene: TRBJ2-6; len: 15; abundance: .; CDR3aa: CAIKGATSGANVLTF
v_gene: TRBV2; j_gene: TRBJ1-2; len: 15; abundance: .; CDR3aa: CASSAGLAESYGYTF
v_gene: TRBV7-2; j_gene: TRBJ1-1; len: 13; abundance: .; CDR3aa: CASRSRQGSEAFF
v_gene: TRBV6-1; j_gene: TRBJ2-4; len: 20; abundance: .; CDR3aa: CASSELNRDRVSLAKNIQYF
v_gene: TRBV7-8; j_gene: TRBJ2-7; len: 16; abundance: .; CDR3aa: CASSPHAGQGSFEQYF
v_gene: TRBV10-3; j_gene: TRBJ1-6; len: 15; abundance: .; CDR3aa: CAISESVGANSPLHF
v_gene: TRBV12-3/TRBV12-4; j_gene: TRBJ1-2; len: 15; abundance: many; CDR3aa: CASSLQVGVDYGYTF
v_gene: TRBV24-1; j_gene: TRBJ2-1; len: 14; abundance: once; CDR3aa: CATSATGGTGEQFF